The clone carrying this TCR beta chain was detected a few times. This entry is derived from a study of T-cell memory formation after mild COVID-19. MiXCR was run by TCRdb on the 5' RACE reads, yielding one entry per CDR3 protein. The data hold hundreds of thousands of distinct CDR3 sequences, with 25% to 30% observed a single time. This CDR3 spans 14 amino acids. Germline CDR1 and CDR2: DFQATT and SNEGSKA (reference sequence). V was clipped by 4 bases and J by 6 bases; unmatched bases: 9. Sequences were obtained from PBMCs or a T cell subset sorted from them (not recorded which). The chain uses TRBV20-1 and TRBJ2-3; TRBD2 aligns across 8 bases. The receptor was derived from an adult woman who had mild COVID-19 (a few samples of this study predate the infection). Cell type and time point are not known. CDR3 sequence (DNA): TGCAGTGCTACTAACTTCCGGGGGGGCGATACGCAGTATTTT. The encoded protein is CSATNFRGGDTQYF.